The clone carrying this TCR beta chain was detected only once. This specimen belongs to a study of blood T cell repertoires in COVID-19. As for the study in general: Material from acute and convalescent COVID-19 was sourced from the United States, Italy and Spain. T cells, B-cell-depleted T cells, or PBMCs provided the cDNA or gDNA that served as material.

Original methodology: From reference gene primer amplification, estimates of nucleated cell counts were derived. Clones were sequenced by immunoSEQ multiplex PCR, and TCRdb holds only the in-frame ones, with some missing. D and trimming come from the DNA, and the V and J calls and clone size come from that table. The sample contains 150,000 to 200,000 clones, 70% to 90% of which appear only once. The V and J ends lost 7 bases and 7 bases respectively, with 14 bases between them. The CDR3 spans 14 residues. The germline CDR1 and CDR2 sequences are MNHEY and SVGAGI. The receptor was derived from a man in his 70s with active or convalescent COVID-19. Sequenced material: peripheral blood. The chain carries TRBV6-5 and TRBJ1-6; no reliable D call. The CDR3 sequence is CASTYGHFNSPLHF. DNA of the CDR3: TGTGCCAGCACCTATGGGCACTTCAATTCACCCCTCCACTTT.